What follows is one TCR beta chain and its context. Its antigen is unknown. Produced via immunoSEQ multiplex PCR; TCRdb's table is partial and in-frame only. Among some 2.3 million clones listed, approximately 93% were seen once. Subsets obtained from CD4+ cells comprised CD45RA+ naive and CD45RA-negative memory cells. The sample belongs to a study of shared clonotypes between healthy human individuals. About the study: Three plates were used per donor for CD4 naive, three for CD4 memory, two for CD8 naive and one for CD8 memory.

Study outcomes and limitations: Researchers found naive subsets generally carried larger estimated richness than memory subsets.

This TCR was recovered from a man aged 18 to 29 in good health. Some clones in this sample may be carry-over from other donors' samples. The material sequenced was naive CD4+ T cells from PBMCs. Subset of the sample: CD45RA+ positively selected.

This chain's CDR3 is CASSYWPATSNQPQHF. CDR3 nucleotide sequence: TGTGCCAGCAGTTACTGGCCTGCTACTAGCAATCAGCCCCAGCATTTT. The rearrangement joins TRBV6-6 to TRBJ1-5, with unresolved D. Germline V gene data show CDR1 as MNHNY and CDR2 as SVGAGI (reference sequence). V gave up 1 base and J gave up 0 bases, with 10 bases separating them. The CDR3 contains 16 residues.